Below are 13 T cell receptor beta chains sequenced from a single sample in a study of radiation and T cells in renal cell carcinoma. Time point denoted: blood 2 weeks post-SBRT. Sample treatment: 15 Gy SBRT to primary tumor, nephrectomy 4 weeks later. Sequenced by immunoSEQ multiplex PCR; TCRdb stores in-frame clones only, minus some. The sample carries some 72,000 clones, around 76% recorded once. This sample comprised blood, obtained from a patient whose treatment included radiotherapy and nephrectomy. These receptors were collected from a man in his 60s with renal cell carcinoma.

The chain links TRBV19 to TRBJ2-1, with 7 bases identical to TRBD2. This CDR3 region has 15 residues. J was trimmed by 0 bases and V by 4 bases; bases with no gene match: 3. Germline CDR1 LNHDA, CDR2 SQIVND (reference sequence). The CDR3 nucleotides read TGTGCCAGTAGTACCAAGCGGGACTCCTACAATGAGCAGTTCTTC. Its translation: CASSTKRDSYNEQFF.

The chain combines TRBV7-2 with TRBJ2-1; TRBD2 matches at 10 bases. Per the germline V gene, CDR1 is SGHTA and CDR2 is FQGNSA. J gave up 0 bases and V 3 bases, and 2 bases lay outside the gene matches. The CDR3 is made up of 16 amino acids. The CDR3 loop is CASSFRLAGSYNEQFF. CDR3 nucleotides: TGTGCCAGCAGCTTTAGACTAGCGGGCTCCTACAATGAGCAGTTCTTC.

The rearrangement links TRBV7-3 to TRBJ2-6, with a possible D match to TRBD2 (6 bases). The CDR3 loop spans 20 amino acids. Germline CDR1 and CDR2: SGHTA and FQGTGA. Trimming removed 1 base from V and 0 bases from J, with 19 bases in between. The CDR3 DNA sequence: TGTGCCAGCAGCTTAAGTGGAAAGGGACTTCTGGGCTCTGGGGCCAACGTCCTGACTTTC. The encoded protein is CASSLSGKGLLGSGANVLTF.

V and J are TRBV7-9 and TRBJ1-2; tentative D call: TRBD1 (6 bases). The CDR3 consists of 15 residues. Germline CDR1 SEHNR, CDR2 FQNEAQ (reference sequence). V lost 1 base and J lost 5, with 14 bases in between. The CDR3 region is CASSLGQAVVYGYTF. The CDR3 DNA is TGTGCCAGCAGCTTAGGACAGGCGGTTGTTTATGGCTACACCTTC.

In nucleotides, the CDR3 is TGTGCCAGTAGCGACCGGGGAGGAAGCAATCAGCCCCAGCATTTT. It is translated as CASSDRGGSNQPQHF. This rearrangement joins TRBV19 to TRBJ1-5; no definite D call. Trimming removed 6 bases at V and 1 base at J, with 13 bases between. The CDR3 loop spans 15 amino acids. The germline CDR1 and CDR2 sequences are LNHDA and SQIVND (reference sequence).

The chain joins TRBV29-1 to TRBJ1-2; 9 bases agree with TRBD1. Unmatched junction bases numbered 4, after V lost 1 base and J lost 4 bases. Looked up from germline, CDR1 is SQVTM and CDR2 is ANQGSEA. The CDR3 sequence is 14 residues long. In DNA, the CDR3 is TGCAGCGTTGAAGGCCCGACAGGGGGCTATGGCTACACCTTC. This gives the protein CSVEGPTGGYGYTF.

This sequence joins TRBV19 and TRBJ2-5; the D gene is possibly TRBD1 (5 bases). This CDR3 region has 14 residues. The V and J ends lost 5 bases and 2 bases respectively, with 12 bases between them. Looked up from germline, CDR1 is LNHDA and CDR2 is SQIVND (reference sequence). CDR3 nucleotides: TGTGCCAGTAGTTCAATCGACAGACAAGAGACCCAGTACTTC. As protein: CASSSIDRQETQYF.

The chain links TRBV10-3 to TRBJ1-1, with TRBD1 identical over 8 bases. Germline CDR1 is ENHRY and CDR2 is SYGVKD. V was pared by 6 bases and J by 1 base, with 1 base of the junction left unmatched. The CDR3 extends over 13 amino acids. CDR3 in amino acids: CAISQGANTEAFF. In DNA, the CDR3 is TGTGCCATCAGCCAGGGGGCGAACACTGAAGCTTTCTTT.

CDR3 residues: CASSLDRGVPTQYF. For the CDR3, the DNA is TGTGCCAGCAGTTTGGACAGGGGGGTTCCTACGCAGTATTTT. This chain joins TRBV28 and TRBJ2-3; TRBD1 matches 10 bases. With 3 bases clipped from V and 8 bases from J, the junction kept 5 bases outside the gene matches. The germline V gene encodes CDR1 MDHEN and CDR2 SYDVKM. The CDR3 spans 14 residues.

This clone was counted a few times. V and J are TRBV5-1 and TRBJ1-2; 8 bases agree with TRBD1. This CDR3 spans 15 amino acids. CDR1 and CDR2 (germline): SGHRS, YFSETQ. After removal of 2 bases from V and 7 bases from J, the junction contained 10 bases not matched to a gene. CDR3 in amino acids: CASSFFQGAGGGYTF. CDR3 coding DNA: TGCGCCAGCAGCTTCTTCCAGGGGGCAGGAGGTGGCTACACCTTC.

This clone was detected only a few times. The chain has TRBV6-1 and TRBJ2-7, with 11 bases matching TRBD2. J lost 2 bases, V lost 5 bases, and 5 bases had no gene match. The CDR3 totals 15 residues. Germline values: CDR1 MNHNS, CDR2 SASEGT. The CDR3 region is CASSLLAGEPYEQYF. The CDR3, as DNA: TGTGCCAGCAGTTTACTAGCGGGGGAGCCCTACGAGCAGTACTTC.

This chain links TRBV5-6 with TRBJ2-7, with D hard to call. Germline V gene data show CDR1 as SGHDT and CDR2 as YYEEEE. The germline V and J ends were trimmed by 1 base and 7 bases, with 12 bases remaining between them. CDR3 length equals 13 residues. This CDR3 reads CASSLPASREQYF. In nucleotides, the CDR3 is TGTGCCAGCAGCTTGCCAGCCTCTAGGGAGCAGTACTTC.

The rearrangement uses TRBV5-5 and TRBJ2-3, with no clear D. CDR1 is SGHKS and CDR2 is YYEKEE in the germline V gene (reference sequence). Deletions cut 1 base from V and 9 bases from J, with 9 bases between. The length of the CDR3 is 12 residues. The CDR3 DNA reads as TGTGCCAGCAGCTTGACCCCCCCCACGCAGTATTTT. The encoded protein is CASSLTPPTQYF. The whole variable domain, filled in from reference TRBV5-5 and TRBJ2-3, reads DAGVTQSPTHLIKTRGQQVTLRCSPISGHKSVSWYQQVLGQGPQFIFQYYEKEERGRGNFPDRFSARQFPNYSSELNVNALLLGDSALYLCASSLTPPTQYFGPGTRLTVL.